This TCR beta chain was identified during a study of shared clonotypes between healthy human individuals. The wider study: Donor composition was a couple of women and a few men, aged 18 to 49.

The study's findings and limits: Sharing across four donors was highest in naive CD4 (roughly 5%) and lowest in memory CD8 (around 0.4%).

Sequencing was at deep level. As originally analysed: Filtering was not the same, since immunoSEQ gave junction-only sequences without quality scores. Sequencing was performed with immunoSEQ multiplex PCR; in TCRdb, only in-frame clones are kept and a portion is missing. V and J calls and clone size follow that table, whereas D and trimming were derived from the DNA. The sample has hundreds of thousands of clones, 60% to 75% seen once. As for this clone: What it binds is unknown.

Germline V lookup: CDR1 SGHDT, CDR2 YYEEEE. The CDR3 is 16 amino acids. The V end was cut by 1 base, the J end by 2 bases, with 16 bases between. The genes are TRBV5-6 and TRBJ2-7, with D perhaps TRBD1 (7 bases). Sequencing was done on a sample of memory CD4+ T cells sorted from blood. Noted subset: CD45RA-negative fraction. The TCR originated in a woman aged 25 to 39 in good health. CDR3 nucleotides: TGTGCCAGCAGCTTGTGGGGCGGGACAGCAGCCTACGAGCAGTACTTC. Protein product: CASSLWGGTAAYEQYF.